These 28 T cell receptor beta chains originate from one sample sequenced in a study of identical twins. MiXCR, run by TCRdb on the 5' RACE reads, gives a single entry per CDR3 protein. Of about 890,000 distinct CDR3 sequences in the sample, roughly an eighth were seen once. These sequences were also reported in another study, on yellow fever vaccine responses in identical twins.

Input material: PBMCs. All receptors come from a woman younger than 35 in good health.

This clonotype came up a few times. The chain links TRBV20-1 to TRBJ2-7; possible D gene TRBD1, 6 bases. This CDR3 spans 12 amino acids. Trimming shortened V by 3 bases and J by 5 bases, and 11 bases separated the two germline ends. CDR1 DFQATT and CDR2 SNEGSKA come from the germline V gene (reference sequence). DNA for the CDR3: TGCAGTGCTAGGGGGGCGGCGAACGAGCAGTACTTC. Translation: CSARGAANEQYF.

Only a few counts were recorded for this clonotype. The rearrangement links TRBV12-3 or TRBV12-4 to TRBJ2-1; D tentatively fits TRBD1 or TRBD2 (5 bases each). V dropped 2 bases and J dropped 3 bases, with 26 bases sitting between them. The CDR3 extends over 20 amino acids. The CDR3 DNA reads as TGTGCCAGCAGTTTAAGTCAGACTAAGGTTGGGGGAGTAGTCTACAATGAGCAGTTCTTC. This gives the protein CASSLSQTKVGGVVYNEQFF.

This chain links TRBV7-6 with TRBJ2-7; D may be TRBD2 (6 bases). Between the trimmed V and J ends, which lost 2 bases and 0 bases, there was a span of 14 bases. Germline assignment: CDR1 SGHVS and CDR2 FNYEAQ. This CDR3 contains 16 residues. CDR3 DNA: TGTGCCAGCAGCTTATCGCGGGGACTTAGCTCCTACGAGCAGTACTTC. Translation gives CASSLSRGLSSYEQYF.

This clonotype occurred many times. The chain carries TRBV7-9 and TRBJ2-2; TRBD1 is a possible D gene (6 bases). The length of the CDR3 is 14 residues. The V gene's germline CDR1 is SEHNR and CDR2 FQNEAQ (reference sequence). Trimming stripped 5 bases from V and 4 bases from J, with 11 bases between. CDR3: CASSLGAATGELFF. As DNA, the CDR3 is TGTGCCAGCAGCCTGGGGGCGGCCACCGGGGAGCTGTTTTTT.

The chain employs TRBV24-1 and TRBJ2-5; D call uncertain. CDR1 and CDR2 (germline): KGHDR, SFDVKD. Between the trimmed V and J ends, which lost 7 bases and 2 bases, there was a span of 10 bases. The CDR3 loop spans 13 amino acids. Here the CDR3 DNA reads TGTGCCACCAGCAAGGTGGGTCAAGAGACCCAGTACTTC. Amino acids: CATSKVGQETQYF.

The gene calls are TRBV7-9 and TRBJ1-2; no firm D call. The CDR3 has 15 residues. Germline V CDR1 and CDR2: SEHNR, FQNEAQ (reference sequence). V gave up 2 bases and J gave up 0 bases, with 10 bases separating them. In nucleotides, the CDR3 is TGTGCCAGCAGCTTAATTATTTCATCTAACTATGGCTACACCTTC. Translation gives CASSLIISSNYGYTF.

The chain joins TRBV5-1 to TRBJ1-4, with D unresolved. Between the trimmed V and J ends, which lost 1 base and 0 bases, there was a span of 13 bases. In germline, CDR1 is SGHRS, CDR2 YFSETQ. This CDR3 is 17 amino acids long. CDR3 sequence reads: CASSLSNRLSTNEKLFF. CDR3 nucleotides: TGCGCCAGCAGCTTGAGTAACCGATTATCAACTAATGAAAAACTGTTTTTT.

V and J are TRBV6-2 or TRBV6-3 and TRBJ2-1; the match to TRBD1 covers 9 bases. Looked up from germline, CDR1 is MNHEY and CDR2 is SVGEGT. V lost 6 bases, J lost 10 bases, and 13 bases stayed unmatched. The CDR3 totals 15 residues. DNA for the CDR3: TGTGCCAGCAGCCGTTTGGGGACAGGGATTAGGGAGCAGTTCTTC. Protein: CASSRLGTGIREQFF.

This clonotype has more than one count but fewer than ten. The genes are TRBV20-1 and TRBJ1-1; possible D gene TRBD1, 6 bases. The CDR3 is made up of 12 amino acids. Per the germline V gene, CDR1 is DFQATT and CDR2 is SNEGSKA (reference sequence). V gave up 0 bases and J gave up 7 bases, with 9 bases separating them. The CDR3: CSAREQGVEAFF. For the CDR3, the DNA is TGCAGTGCTAGAGAACAGGGAGTTGAAGCTTTCTTT.

This clonotype has only a few counts. The rearrangement links TRBV3-1 to TRBJ2-3, with TRBD2 identical over 9 bases. This CDR3 is 15 amino acids long. The V and J ends lost 6 bases and 4 bases, in that order; junction bases with no gene match: 8. The germline V gene has CDR1 LGHDT and CDR2 YNNKEL (reference sequence). This chain's CDR3 is CASSHLSGGPDTQYF. CDR3 nucleotide sequence: TGTGCCAGCAGTCATCTAAGCGGGGGGCCAGATACGCAGTATTTT.

This clonotype occurred a few times. This chain connects TRBV5-1 to TRBJ2-4, with 8 bases identical to TRBD2. CDR3 size: 15 residues. Germline CDR1 and CDR2: SGHRS and YFSETQ. V shed 1 base and J 8 bases; nucleotides not matched to a gene: 8. The CDR3 sequence is CASSLRSSGSDIQYF. DNA for the CDR3: TGCGCCAGCAGCTTGAGAAGCAGCGGGAGTGACATTCAGTACTTC. The variable domain in full, completed from reference TRBV5-1 and TRBJ2-4, reads KAGVTQTPRYLIKTRGQQVTLSCSPISGHRSVSWYQQTPGQGLQFLFEYFSETQRNKGNFPGRFSGRQFSNSRSEMNVSTLELGDSALYLCASSLRSSGSDIQYFGAGTRLSVL.

This clonotype was observed a few times. CDR3 DNA: TGTGCCAGCAGCCTCGAACGGGGTGAAGCTTTCTTT. This codes for CASSLERGEAFF. The V call is TRBV11-3, the J call TRBJ1-1, with D unclear. This CDR3 comprises 12 residues. V was clipped by 5 bases and J by 7 bases, with 11 bases between them. Germline CDR1 reads SGHNT; CDR2 reads YENEEA.

The genes are TRBV7-9 and TRBJ2-2, with D maybe TRBD2 (7 bases). The germline V and J ends were trimmed by 4 bases and 1 base, with 19 bases remaining between them. Germline-derived CDR1 and CDR2 are SEHNR and FQNEAQ (reference sequence). The CDR3 has 18 residues. The CDR3 loop is CASSSPLGGRKNTGELFF. In nucleotides, the CDR3 is TGTGCCAGCAGCTCCCCCCTGGGGGGGCGTAAGAACACCGGGGAGCTGTTTTTT.

This clonotype has at least ten counts. J is TRBJ2-1 and V is TRBV12-3 or TRBV12-4; D unclear. The CDR3 has 12 residues. Trimming pared 2 bases from V and 6 bases from J, leaving 5 bases between. The CDR3 DNA reads TGTGCCAGCAGTTTAATAGGCAATGAGCAGTTCTTC. It is translated as CASSLIGNEQFF.

The table lists this clonotype with a few counts. The rearrangement joins TRBV5-5 to TRBJ1-3; D unclear. Germline V gene sequence: CDR1 SGHKS, CDR2 YYEKEE (reference sequence). This CDR3 contains 15 residues. V was cut by 0 bases and J by 4 bases, with 11 bases left in between. The CDR3 nucleotides are TGTGCCAGCAGCTTGGAACAGCTAGAAGGAAACACCATATATTTT. Its protein product is CASSLEQLEGNTIYF.

This clonotype was counted a single time. The genes are TRBV4-2 and TRBJ2-5, with D possibly TRBD2 on 6 matching bases. Germline V gene lookup returns CDR1 LGHNA and CDR2 YNFKEQ. Trimming stripped 0 bases from V and 1 base from J, with 21 bases between. CDR3 size: 19 residues. The CDR3 reads CASSQDSPLNRGSQETQYF. CDR3 coding DNA: TGTGCCAGCAGCCAAGATTCCCCCTTAAACCGGGGGAGCCAAGAGACCCAGTACTTC.

This clonotype was counted a few times. J is TRBJ2-2 and V is TRBV20-1; 9 bases agree with TRBD1. The CDR3 is made up of 13 amino acids. Germline CDR1 DFQATT, CDR2 SNEGSKA (reference sequence). The CDR3 sequence is CRPGQGSTGELFF. The DNA of the CDR3 is TGCAGACCGGGACAGGGATCCACCGGGGAGCTGTTTTTT.

In this sample, this clonotype turned up a few times. V and J are TRBV7-6 and TRBJ2-4, with D uncertain. This CDR3 comprises 20 residues. With 1 base removed from V and 0 bases from J, the gap between germline ends came to 22 bases. From germline, CDR1 is SGHVS and CDR2 FNYEAQ. This CDR3 reads CASSLGQAGRLSLAKNIQYF. The DNA for the CDR3 is TGTGCCAGCAGCTTAGGCCAGGCCGGGCGTCTGTCCCTAGCCAAAAACATTCAGTACTTC.

This clonotype was counted between two and nine times. V and J are TRBV29-1 and TRBJ1-2; D is perhaps TRBD1 (5 bases). Germline CDR1 SQVTM, CDR2 ANQGSEA. With 0 bases removed from V and 6 bases from J, the gap between germline ends came to 8 bases. CDR3 size: 12 residues. CDR3 sequence reads: CSVEERGNGYTF. CDR3 nucleotide sequence: TGCAGCGTTGAAGAGCGGGGCAATGGCTACACCTTC.

This clonotype was seen at least ten times. V usage is TRBV12-3 or TRBV12-4 and J usage is TRBJ2-1, with a possible D match to TRBD2 (5 bases). This CDR3 is built from 16 residues. V was trimmed by 5 bases and J by 0 bases, leaving 14 bases between them. CDR3 sequence (DNA): TGTGCCAGCAGTCCTCTGGGAGAAGGCTCCTACAATGAGCAGTTCTTC. Encoded protein: CASSPLGEGSYNEQFF.

The chain links TRBV12-3 or TRBV12-4 to TRBJ1-5; 11 bases agree with TRBD1. V gave up 8 bases and J gave up 0 bases; unmatched junction bases: 6. The CDR3 covers 16 residues. The CDR3 protein is CASGTGGLYSNQPQHF. The CDR3 DNA is TGTGCCAGCGGGACAGGGGGACTTTATAGCAATCAGCCCCAGCATTTT.

This chain links TRBV12-3 or TRBV12-4 with TRBJ2-1; 13 positions match TRBD2. The CDR3 covers 16 residues. With 3 bases clipped from V and 9 bases from J, the junction kept 8 bases outside the gene matches. CDR3: CASSLSLAGGPSEQFF. In DNA, the CDR3 is TGTGCCAGCAGTTTGTCACTAGCGGGAGGGCCAAGTGAGCAGTTCTTC.

The J gene is TRBJ1-1, the V gene TRBV5-4; TRBD1 matches 7 bases. This CDR3 is built from 13 residues. CDR1 is SGHNT, CDR2 YYREEE, per germline (reference sequence). J lost 8 bases, V lost 5 bases, and 9 bases had no gene match. CDR3 bases: TGTGCCAGCAGGGAAGTGGGACAGAGCGAAGCTTTCTTT. As protein: CASREVGQSEAFF.

This clonotype was picked up a small number of times. This rearrangement joins TRBV5-1 to TRBJ1-4, with D perhaps TRBD1 (5 bases). The CDR3 sequence is 16 residues long. From germline, CDR1 is SGHRS and CDR2 YFSETQ. V shed 1 base and J shed 3 bases, with 13 bases lying between them. CDR3: CASSLFGAEANEKLFF. CDR3 nucleotide sequence: TGCGCCAGCAGCTTGTTCGGGGCTGAGGCTAATGAAAAACTGTTTTTT.

The rearrangement links TRBV25-1 to TRBJ2-5; the D gene is possibly TRBD2 (6 bases). The CDR3 runs to 15 residues. Germline values: CDR1 MGHDK, CDR2 SYGVNS. Trimming took off 3 bases at V and 5 bases at J, with 16 bases between the two ends. CDR3 nucleotide sequence: TGTGCCAGCAGTGACGGGGGTTTTAGGGTTGAGACCCAGTACTTC. It is translated as CASSDGGFRVETQYF.

This chain connects TRBV11-2 to TRBJ1-1; no clear D. CDR3 length: 13 amino acids. CDR1 is SGHAT, CDR2 FQNNGV, per germline. The V and J ends lost 5 bases and 2 bases respectively, with 9 bases between them. In nucleotides, the CDR3 is TGTGCCAGCAGCCCTAATACAAACACTGAAGCTTTCTTT. Amino acid sequence: CASSPNTNTEAFF.

This clonotype appeared many times. CDR3 sequence reads: CASSLPGARLGEQFF. The CDR3 nucleotides are TGTGCCAGCAGTTTGCCAGGGGCGCGGTTGGGTGAGCAGTTCTTC. The J gene is TRBJ2-1, the V gene TRBV27, with a weak D call TRBD1 (6 bases). CDR1 MNHEY and CDR2 SMNVEV come from the germline V gene (reference sequence). The CDR3 covers 15 residues. Trimming left V 3 bases short and J 9 bases short, with 18 bases between.

This clonotype has a handful of counts. In nucleotides, the CDR3 is TGTGCCAGCAGCTTGTACAGCTTCTCAGTCACTGAAGCTTTCTTT. This gives the protein CASSLYSFSVTEAFF. This rearrangement joins TRBV5-5 to TRBJ1-1; D remains ambiguous. Germline loops: CDR1 SGHKS, CDR2 YYEKEE (reference sequence). Trimming took 1 base from V and 4 from J, leaving 14 bases between them. CDR3 length: 15 amino acids.